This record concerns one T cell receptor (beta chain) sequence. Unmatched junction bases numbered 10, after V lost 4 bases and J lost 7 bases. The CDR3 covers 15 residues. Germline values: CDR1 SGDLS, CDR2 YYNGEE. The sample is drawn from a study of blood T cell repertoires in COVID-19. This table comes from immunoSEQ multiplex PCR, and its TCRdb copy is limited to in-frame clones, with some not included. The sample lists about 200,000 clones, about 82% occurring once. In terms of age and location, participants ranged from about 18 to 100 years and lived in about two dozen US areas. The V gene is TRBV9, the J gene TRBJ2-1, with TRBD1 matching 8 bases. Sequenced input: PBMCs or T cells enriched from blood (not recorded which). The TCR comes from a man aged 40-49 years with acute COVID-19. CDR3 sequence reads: CASSLGTGVKNEQFF. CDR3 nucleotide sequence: TGTGCCAGCAGCCTCGGGACAGGCGTTAAAAATGAGCAGTTCTTC.